This TCR beta chain originates from a study of prognosis after radiotherapy for stage I lung cancer. The CDR3 consists of 15 residues. Looked up from germline, CDR1 is MDHEN and CDR2 is SYDVKM. V lost 7 bases and J 1 base, leaving 14 bases between the germline ends. Researchers used two-round multiplex PCR to amplify TCR beta CDR3 starting from genomic DNA. Amplification during the initial PCR round employed primers specific to each TRBV and TRBJ gene. In TCRdb, the multiplex PCR reads were re-called with MiXCR into one record per CDR3 protein. The table lists 20,000 or so distinct CDR3 sequences, approximately 28% of them singletons. This clonotype appeared many times. Among the patients, all were node-negative on CT and PET/CT, and none had received prior chemotherapy or radiotherapy or had other malignancies.

The rearrangement uses TRBV28 and TRBJ2-1; D is ambiguous. Sequences were derived from PBMCs, sampled before or after stereotactic body radiation therapy (not recorded which). The receptor was derived from a donor over 45 with non-small cell lung cancer. The CDR3 sequence is CASTPLRGSYNEQFF. CDR3 in DNA: TGTGCCAGCACCCCATTGCGCGGATCCTACAATGAGCAGTTCTTC.